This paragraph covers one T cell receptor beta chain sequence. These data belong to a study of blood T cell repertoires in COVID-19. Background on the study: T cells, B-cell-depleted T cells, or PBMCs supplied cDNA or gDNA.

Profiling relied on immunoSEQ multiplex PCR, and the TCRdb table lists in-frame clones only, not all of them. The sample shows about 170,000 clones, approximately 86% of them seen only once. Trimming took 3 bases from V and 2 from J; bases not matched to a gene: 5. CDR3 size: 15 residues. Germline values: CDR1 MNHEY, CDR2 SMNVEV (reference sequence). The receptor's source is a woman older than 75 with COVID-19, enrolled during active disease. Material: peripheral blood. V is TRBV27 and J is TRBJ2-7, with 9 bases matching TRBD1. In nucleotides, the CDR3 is TGTGCCAGCAGTTTTGGGACAGGGCGCCCCTACGAGCAGTACTTC. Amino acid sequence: CASSFGTGRPYEQYF.